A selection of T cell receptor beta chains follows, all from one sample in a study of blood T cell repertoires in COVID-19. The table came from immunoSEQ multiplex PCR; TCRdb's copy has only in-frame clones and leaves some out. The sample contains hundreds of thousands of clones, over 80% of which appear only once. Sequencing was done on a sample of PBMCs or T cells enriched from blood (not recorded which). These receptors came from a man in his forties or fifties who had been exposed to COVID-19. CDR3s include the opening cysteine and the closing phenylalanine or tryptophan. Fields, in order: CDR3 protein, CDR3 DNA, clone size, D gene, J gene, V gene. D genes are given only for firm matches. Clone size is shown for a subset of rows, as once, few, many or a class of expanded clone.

CASSTGVTGANVLTF	TGTGCCAGCAGCACAGGGGTAACTGGGGCCAACGTCCTGACTTTC	-	TRBD1	TRBJ2-6	TRBV2
CASRLQTGNYEQYF	TGTGCCAGCAGACTCCAGACAGGGAACTACGAGCAGTACTTC	-	TRBD1	TRBJ2-7	TRBV28
CASSSGQEPSFQHF	TGCGCCAGCAGCTCGGGACAGGAGCCGTCGTTTCAGCATTTT	-	TRBD1	TRBJ1-5	TRBV5-1
CASSLGTSGGIHEQYF	TGTGCCAGCAGTTTAGGGACTAGCGGGGGTATCCACGAGCAGTACTTC	-	TRBD2	TRBJ2-7	TRBV28
CASSKTRPLEQFF	TGTGCCAGCAGTAAGACTCGCCCGCTGGAGCAGTTCTTC	once	-	TRBJ2-1	TRBV12-3/TRBV12-4
CASSSPGGDWGAEAFF	TGTGCCAGCAGCTCCCCCGGGGGGGATTGGGGGGCTGAAGCTTTCTTT	-	-	TRBJ1-1	TRBV28
CASSPTKGGSGNTIYF	TGTGCCAGCTCACCAACGAAAGGGGGCTCTGGAAACACCATATATTTT	-	-	TRBJ1-3	TRBV18
CASSGALNSPLHF	TGTGCCAGCAGTGGGGCACTGAATTCACCCCTCCACTTT	-	-	TRBJ1-6	TRBV6-4
CASSERQGQETQYF	TGTGCCAGCAGTGAAAGGCAGGGCCAAGAGACCCAGTACTTC	-	-	TRBJ2-5	TRBV2
CASSVGTGFSGANVLTF	TGTGCCAGCAGTGTCGGGACTGGATTCTCTGGGGCCAACGTCCTGACTTTC	-	-	TRBJ2-6	TRBV2
CASRTTGGRTEAFF	TGTGCCAGTAGGACGACAGGGGGGCGGACTGAAGCTTTCTTT	-	TRBD1	TRBJ1-1	TRBV19
CTSSQELAGTYNEQFF	TGCACCAGCAGCCAAGAGCTAGCGGGAACCTACAATGAGCAGTTCTTC	-	-	TRBJ2-1	TRBV1
CASSLGGSEAFF	TGTGCCAGCAGCTTAGGAGGGTCTGAAGCTTTCTTT	once	-	TRBJ1-1	TRBV7-3
CASSPNTPLAGDNEQFF	TGTGCCAGCAGCCCAAATACGCCGTTAGCGGGGGACAATGAGCAGTTCTTC	-	TRBD2	TRBJ2-1	TRBV7-3
CASSLYGTGGLETQYF	TGTGCCAGCAGCTTATATGGGACAGGGGGCCTAGAGACCCAGTACTTC	-	TRBD1	TRBJ2-5	TRBV7-9
CAWGQGAGYGYTF	TGTGCCTGGGGACAGGGGGCTGGCTATGGCTACACCTTC	-	TRBD1	TRBJ1-2	TRBV30
CASSTPVAGSNTQYF	TGTGCCAGTAGTACCCCTGTGGCGGGTTCGAATACGCAGTATTTT	-	-	TRBJ2-3	TRBV19
CASSLDAGDQPQHF	TGTGCCAGCAGCTTAGACGCAGGCGATCAGCCCCAGCATTTT	-	-	TRBJ1-5	TRBV11-1
CATSDLDRAGYTF	TGTGCCACCAGTGACCTTGACAGGGCCGGCTACACCTTC	-	TRBD1	TRBJ1-2	TRBV24-1
CATSRKLRYAPANEQYF	TGTGCCACCAGCAGAAAGTTGAGGTACGCACCCGCAAACGAGCAGTACTTC	-	-	TRBJ2-7	TRBV15
CASSPNAGNQPQHF	TGTGCCAGCAGCCCAAACGCAGGGAATCAGCCCCAGCATTTT	few	-	TRBJ1-5	TRBV7-2
CAISEWDRENYGYTF	TGTGCCATCAGTGAGTGGGACAGGGAAAACTATGGCTACACCTTC	-	TRBD1	TRBJ1-2	TRBV10-3
CASSSVPLTGRDGYTF	TGCGCCAGCAGCTCGGTCCCTTTGACAGGGCGCGACGGCTACACCTTC	-	TRBD1	TRBJ1-2	TRBV5-1
CASSTSTGFYGYTF	TGTGCCAGCAGCACTAGTACAGGGTTCTATGGCTACACCTTC	-	-	TRBJ1-2	TRBV5-6
CASSENVGSPLGYTF	TGCGCCAGCAGTGAGAACGTGGGCAGTCCTCTGGGCTACACCTTC	-	-	TRBJ1-2	TRBV10-2
CASSPTQEYEQYF	TGTGCCAGCTCCCCGACACAGGAATACGAGCAGTACTTC	-	-	TRBJ2-7	TRBV18
CASSLLQGDSPLHF	TGCGCCAGCAGCCTCCTACAGGGGGATTCACCCCTCCACTTT	-	TRBD1	TRBJ1-6	TRBV5-1
CASSSEKGQGGTEAFF	TGTGCCAGCAGCTCCGAAAAGGGACAGGGAGGAACTGAAGCTTTCTTT	-	TRBD1	TRBJ1-1	TRBV5-6
CASSVSGPGGNTEAFF	TGTGCCAGCAGTGTGTCAGGACCCGGGGGGAACACTGAAGCTTTCTTT	-	-	TRBJ1-1	TRBV2
CASSLTGLPSSGELFF	TGTGCCAGCAGCTTAACAGGACTACCCTCCTCTGGGGAGCTGTTTTTT	-	-	TRBJ2-2	TRBV7-3
CASSRVNTGELFF	TGTGCCAGCAGCCGAGTCAACACCGGGGAGCTGTTTTTT	few	-	TRBJ2-2	TRBV7-9